Presented here are 22 T cell receptor beta chains from one specimen sequenced in a study of breast tumors, draining lymph nodes, adjacent tissues. TCRdb called the multiplex PCR reads again in MiXCR, with one record for every CDR3 protein. The sample carries about 15,000 distinct CDR3 sequences, 40% to 65% recorded once. The sequencing sample was made of tumor-adjacent breast tissue. The receptors were gathered from a female donor with breast cancer. Some clones in this sample may be carry-over from other donors' samples.

This sequence joins TRBV9 and TRBJ2-3; a possible D gene is TRBD1 (5 bases). The germline gives CDR1 SGDLS, CDR2 YYNGEE. CDR3 length equals 14 residues. Deletions cut 3 bases from V and 4 bases from J, with 12 bases between. The chain's CDR3 is CASSEGSTPDTQYF. In DNA, the CDR3 is TGTGCCAGCAGCGAGGGGTCAACCCCAGATACGCAGTATTTT.

This rearrangement joins TRBV7-2 to TRBJ1-2, with TRBD1 matching 8 bases. The CDR3 runs to 16 residues. V lost 2 bases to trimming and J lost 5 bases; unmatched junction nucleotides: 10. Germline loops: CDR1 SGHTA, CDR2 FQGNSA. As DNA, the CDR3 is TGTGCCAGCAGCTTAATTGGTTCAGGGGGCGCGTATGGCTACACCTTC. Translation gives CASSLIGSGGAYGYTF.

This chain joins TRBV6-5 and TRBJ2-5; weak D call: TRBD2 (7 bases). CDR3 length equals 15 residues. Germline-derived CDR1 and CDR2 are MNHEY and SVGAGI. The V end was cut by 6 bases, the J end by 6 bases, with 20 bases between. The CDR3 DNA reads TGTGCCAGCAGGCTAACGGGGGGCGCGGGACAGACCCAGTACTTC. This encodes CASRLTGGAGQTQYF.

This clonotype was detected once. V gene TRBV20-1 combines with J gene TRBJ2-3; weak D call: TRBD2 (5 bases). Germline V gives CDR1 DFQATT, CDR2 SNEGSKA (reference sequence). The CDR3 extends over 12 amino acids. V lost 5 bases and J lost 3, with 9 bases in between. CDR3 in amino acids: CSAQSGTDTQYF. In DNA form, the CDR3 reads TGCAGTGCTCAAAGCGGAACAGATACGCAGTATTTT.

This clonotype was picked up many times. The rearrangement links TRBV6-2 or TRBV6-3 to TRBJ2-1; 12 bases map to TRBD2. The germline CDR1 and CDR2 sequences are MNHEY and SVGEGT. This CDR3 has 17 amino acids. Germline trimming cut 2 bases from V and 5 bases from J; bases unmatched to any gene: 7. DNA of the CDR3: TGTGCCAGCAGTTACGCGCTAGCGGGAGGGCACGACAATGAGCAGTTCTTC. This sequence encodes CASSYALAGGHDNEQFF.

With respect to this clonotype: Just one base apart from a much larger clone, this may be a read error. The rearrangement joins TRBV29-1 to TRBJ1-1; D unclear. The V gene's germline CDR1 is SQVTM and CDR2 ANQGSEA. CDR3 length: 11 residues. The CDR3 reads CSVVRNAEAFF. The CDR3 nucleotides are TGCAGCGTTGTTAGGAACGCTGAAGCTTTCTTT.

This chain joins TRBV30 and TRBJ2-1; TRBD1 or TRBD2 may be the D gene (5 bases each). V was pared by 8 bases and J by 6 bases, with 14 bases between. CDR3 length: 12 residues. The germline V gene encodes CDR1 GTSNPN and CDR2 SVGIG (reference sequence). In nucleotides, the CDR3 is TGTGCCGGGGGAGATCGGGGCAATGAGCAGTTCTTC. Translated: CAGGDRGNEQFF.

Judged by abundance, this clonotype is medium-sized. The CDR3 here is CASSQRAAGGSTDTQYF. The CDR3 DNA is TGTGCCAGCAGCCAAAGGGCGGCGGGAGGGAGCACAGATACGCAGTATTTT. V usage is TRBV7-3 and J usage is TRBJ2-3; 9 bases fit TRBD2. The germline V gene encodes CDR1 SGHTA and CDR2 FQGTGA. This CDR3 comprises 17 residues. V was clipped by 5 bases and J by 0 bases; unmatched bases: 9. The whole variable domain, remainder taken from reference TRBV7-3 and TRBJ2-3, is GAGVSQTPSNKVTEKGKYVELRCDPISGHTALYWYRQSLGQGPEFLIYFQGTGAADDSGLPNDRFFAVRPEGSVSTLKIQRTERGDSAVYLCASSQRAAGGSTDTQYFGPGTRLTVL.

This clonotype was found a few times. V and J are TRBV19 and TRBJ1-5; D unclear. Trimming left V 9 bases short and J 4 bases short, with 10 bases between. Germline V gives CDR1 LNHDA, CDR2 SQIVND (reference sequence). The CDR3 covers 12 residues. CDR3 in DNA: TGTGCCAGCTGCGCGGTGAATCAGCCCCAGCATTTT. It specifies CASCAVNQPQHF.

The gene calls are TRBV29-1 and TRBJ2-1; 7 nucleotides match TRBD2. The CDR3 runs to 12 residues. J gave up 5 bases and V 8 bases, and 6 bases lay outside the gene matches. The germline CDR1 and CDR2 sequences are SQVTM and ANQGSEA. CDR3 coding DNA: TGCAGCCGTACCAGCGGGGACAATGAGCAGTTCTTC. Protein product: CSRTSGDNEQFF.

This clonotype was found many times. A much larger clone lies a single base off, so this may be a read error. This chain links TRBV20-1 with TRBJ2-7; the D call may be TRBD1 or TRBD2 (5 bases each). The CDR3 runs to 14 residues. The germline CDR1 and CDR2 sequences are DFQATT and SNEGSKA (reference sequence). CDR3 DNA sequence: TGCAGTGCTAGGAAACGGGGACGCTCCTCCGAGCAGTACTTC. Translated, it gives CSARKRGRSSEQYF.

The V gene is TRBV10-1, the J gene TRBJ2-3; D not certain. CDR1 is WNHNN, CDR2 SYGVQD, per germline (reference sequence). The V and J ends lost 8 bases and 6 bases respectively, with 18 bases between them. The CDR3 is 14 residues long. The CDR3 nucleotides read TGCGCCAGCTCACCCGATGGGGTCGCGGATACGCAGTATTTT. Its protein is CASSPDGVADTQYF.

The chain links TRBV2 to TRBJ1-5; possible D gene TRBD1, 5 bases. Germline values: CDR1 SNHLY, CDR2 FYNNEI. The CDR3 covers 13 residues. V was cut by 5 bases and J by 3 bases, with 8 bases left in between. This CDR3 reads CASSSGANQPQHF. The CDR3 DNA is TGTGCCAGCAGTAGCGGGGCCAATCAGCCCCAGCATTTT. The full variable domain, in which reference TRBV2 and TRBJ1-5 provide the parts outside the CDR3, is EPEVTQTPSHQVTQMGQEVILRCVPISNHLYFYWYRQILGQKVEFLVSFYNNEISEKSEIFDDQFSVERPDGSNFTLKIRSTKLEDSAMYFCASSSGANQPQHFGDGTRLSIL.

This clonotype was recorded at least ten times. The chain is built from TRBV4-3 and TRBJ2-2; a possible D gene is TRBD2 (6 bases). The germline gives CDR1 LGHNA, CDR2 YSLEER. Trimming pared 0 bases from V and 5 bases from J, leaving 19 bases between. CDR3 length: 18 residues. The DNA for the CDR3 is TGCGCCAGCAGCCAAGATTTGGTGGGGCGCGGGGAGACCGGGGAGCTGTTTTTT. It is translated as CASSQDLVGRGETGELFF.

The rearrangement joins TRBV24-1 to TRBJ2-5, with TRBD2 identical over 10 bases. With V trimmed by 5 bases and J by 1 base, 3 bases remained unmatched. Germline CDR1 and CDR2: KGHDR and SFDVKD. This CDR3 has 15 residues. In nucleotides, the CDR3 is TGTGCCACCAGTGGGGCTAGCGGGGGCCAAGAGACCCAGTACTTC. Translated, it gives CATSGASGGQETQYF.

This clonotype was observed a few times. This may stem from a read error, because a much larger clone lies one nucleotide away. The J gene is TRBJ2-3, the V gene TRBV11-3; 10 bases match TRBD2. Germline V CDR1 and CDR2: SGHNT, YENEEA. Trimming at V came to 4 bases and at J to 6 bases, leaving 10 bases not matched to a gene. The CDR3 runs to 16 residues. The CDR3 spells CASSYGTSAVGDTQYF. CDR3 in DNA: TGTGCCAGCAGCTACGGGACTAGCGCGGTTGGGGATACGCAGTATTTT.

Many counts were recorded for this clonotype. The chain employs TRBV28 and TRBJ1-5; no firm D call. The CDR3 is 11 amino acids. Germline CDR1 and CDR2: MDHEN and SYDVKM. V lost 5 bases, J lost 3 bases, and 2 bases lay in between. CDR3 protein: CASSNNQPQHF. The CDR3, as DNA: TGTGCCAGCAGTAACAATCAGCCCCAGCATTTT. The full variable domain, in which reference TRBV28 and TRBJ1-5 provide the parts outside the CDR3, is DVKVTQSSRYLVKRTGEKVFLECVQDMDHENMFWYRQDPGLGLRLIYFSYDVKMKEKGDIPEGYSVSREKKERFSLILESASTNQTSMYLCASSNNQPQHFGDGTRLSIL.

The chain is built from TRBV20-1 and TRBJ2-1, with unresolved D. The V end was cut by 0 bases, the J end by 4 bases, with 13 bases between. The CDR3 length is 15 residues. The germline V gene has CDR1 DFQATT and CDR2 SNEGSKA (reference sequence). CDR3 residues: CSARDTLAWYNEQFF. In DNA form, the CDR3 reads TGCAGTGCTAGAGATACTTTAGCTTGGTACAATGAGCAGTTCTTC.

The chain uses TRBV10-3 and TRBJ1-4, with D unresolved. V shed 3 bases and J shed 7 bases, with 12 bases lying between them. In germline, CDR1 is ENHRY, CDR2 SYGVKD. CDR3 length equals 14 residues. CDR3 sequence: CAISDGAVGEKLFF. The CDR3 nucleotides read TGTGCCATCAGTGATGGAGCCGTGGGTGAAAAACTGTTTTTT.

This clonotype appeared many times. The chain uses TRBV7-3 and TRBJ2-3; D gene ambiguous. Germline CDR1 reads SGHTA; CDR2 reads FQGTGA. This CDR3 contains 15 residues. With 5 bases removed from V and 3 bases from J, the gap between germline ends came to 15 bases. The CDR3 protein is CASSRSILETDTQYF. The CDR3 bases are TGTGCCAGCAGCAGATCAATACTGGAAACAGATACGCAGTATTTT.

The sample holds many counts of this clonotype. The chain uses TRBV11-2 and TRBJ1-2; tentatively, D is TRBD1 (5 bases). Trimming removed 5 bases from V and 7 bases from J, with 23 bases in between. The CDR3 loop spans 16 amino acids. Germline V CDR1 and CDR2: SGHAT, FQNNGV. CDR3 amino acids: CASSLFDYRTSGGYTF. As DNA, the CDR3 is TGTGCCAGCAGCCTCTTCGACTACAGGACATCTGGTGGCTACACCTTC.

The chain combines TRBV6-4 with TRBJ2-7; a possible D gene is TRBD1 (5 bases). Trimming removed 5 bases from V and 0 bases from J, with 14 bases in between. Looked up from germline, CDR1 is MRHNA and CDR2 is SNTAGT. The CDR3 loop spans 15 amino acids. As DNA, the CDR3 is TGTGCCAGCAGTACAGGCGTGAGAAGCTCCTACGAGCAGTACTTC. As protein: CASSTGVRSSYEQYF.